This T cell receptor (beta chain) was sequenced during a study of blood T cells in healthy people across ages. Across the study: In model experiments, template switching was able to capture about one barcoded beta molecule for every two T cells that were present.

Note on this clonotype: What it binds is unknown.

V dropped 8 bases and J dropped 2; count of bases not matched to a gene: 15. This CDR3 has 18 residues. Germline lookup yields CDR1 MNHNS and CDR2 SASEGT. Study observations and caveats: A conclusive naive versus antigen-experienced comparison was prevented by the unsorted PBMCs. Those diversity estimates obtained from one million T cells were thought to be underestimates.

A second PCR of roughly 7 to 11 cycles used a sample-barcoded 5' primer and a J-beta primer mix. TCRdb redid the calling of the 5' RACE reads with MiXCR, one entry per CDR3 protein. The data show over a million distinct CDR3 sequences, under 45% seen once. The sequencing input was blood. This receptor was obtained from an older woman in good health. The genes are TRBV6-1 and TRBJ2-6; 7 nucleotides agree with TRBD2. CDR3 sequence reads: CASWGSGGPPTGANVLTF. The CDR3 bases are TGTGCCAGCTGGGGGTCGGGGGGACCTCCTACTGGGGCCAACGTCCTGACTTTC.